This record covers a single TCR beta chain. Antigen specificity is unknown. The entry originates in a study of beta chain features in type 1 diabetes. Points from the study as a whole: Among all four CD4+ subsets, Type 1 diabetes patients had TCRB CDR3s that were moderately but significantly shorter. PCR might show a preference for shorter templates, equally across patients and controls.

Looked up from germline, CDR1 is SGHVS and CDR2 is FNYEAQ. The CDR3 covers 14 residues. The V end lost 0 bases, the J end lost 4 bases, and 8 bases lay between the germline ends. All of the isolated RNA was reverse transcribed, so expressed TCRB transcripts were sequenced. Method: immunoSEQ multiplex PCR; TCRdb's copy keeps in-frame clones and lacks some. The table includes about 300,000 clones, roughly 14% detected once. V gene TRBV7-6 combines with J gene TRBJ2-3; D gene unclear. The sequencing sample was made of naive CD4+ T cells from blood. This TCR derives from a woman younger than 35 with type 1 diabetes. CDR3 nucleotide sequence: TGTGCCAGCAGCTTAGCGTCCCGGGCAGATACGCAGTATTTT. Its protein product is CASSLASRADTQYF.